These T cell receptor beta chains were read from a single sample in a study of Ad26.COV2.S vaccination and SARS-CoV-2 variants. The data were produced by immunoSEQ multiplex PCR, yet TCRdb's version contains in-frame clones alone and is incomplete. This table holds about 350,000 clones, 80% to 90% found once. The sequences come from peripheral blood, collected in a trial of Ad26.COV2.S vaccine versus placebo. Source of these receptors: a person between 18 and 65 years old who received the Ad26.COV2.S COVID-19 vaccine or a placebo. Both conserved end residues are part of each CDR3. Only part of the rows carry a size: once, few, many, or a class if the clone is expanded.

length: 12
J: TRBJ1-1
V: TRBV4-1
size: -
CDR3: CASSRGTLQAFF

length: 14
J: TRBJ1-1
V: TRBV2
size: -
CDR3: CASSSQGAGTEAFF

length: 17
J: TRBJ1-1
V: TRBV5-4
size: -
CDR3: CASSAGTPFRGDTEAFF

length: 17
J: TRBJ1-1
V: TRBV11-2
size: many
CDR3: CASSLVSLTGINTEAFF

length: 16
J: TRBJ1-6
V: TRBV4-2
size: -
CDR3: CASSQEGLGAISPLHF

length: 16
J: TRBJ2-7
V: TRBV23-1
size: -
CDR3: CASSQMNWDRVIGQYF

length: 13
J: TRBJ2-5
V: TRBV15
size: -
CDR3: CATSRDSVETQYF

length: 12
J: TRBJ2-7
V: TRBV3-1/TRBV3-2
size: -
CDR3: CASSHGFYEQYF

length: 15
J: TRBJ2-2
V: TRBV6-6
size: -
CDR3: CASRHDRGYTGELFF

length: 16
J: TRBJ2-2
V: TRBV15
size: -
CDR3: CATSSVLADNTGELFF

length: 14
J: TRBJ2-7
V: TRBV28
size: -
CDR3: CASSFHDRSYEQYF

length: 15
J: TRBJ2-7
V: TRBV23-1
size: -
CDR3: CASSQPSDRDYEQYF

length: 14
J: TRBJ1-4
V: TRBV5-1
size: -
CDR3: CASSLGGDHEKLFF

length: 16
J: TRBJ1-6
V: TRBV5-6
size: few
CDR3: CASSIRPRGINSPLHF

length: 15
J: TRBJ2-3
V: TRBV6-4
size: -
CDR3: CASSDTRTSTDTQYF

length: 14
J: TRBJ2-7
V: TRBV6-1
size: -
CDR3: CASSSETGLYEQYF

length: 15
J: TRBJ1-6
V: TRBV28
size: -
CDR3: CASRPTGWGNSPLHF